Detailed here is one T cell receptor beta chain. Antigen specificity is unknown. These data come from a study of blood T cells in healthy people across ages. Regarding the study as a whole: Across samples, TCR beta diversity tracked strongly with naive T cell percentage. Measured against age, TCR beta diversity per million T cells decreased in a roughly linear manner. Nothing was known about donor CMV status, and this possibly confounded expanded clonotype changes.

Germline V lookup: CDR1 SGHVS, CDR2 FQNEAQ. This CDR3 is 17 amino acids long. The junction had 1 base not matched to a gene; V was cut back by 1 base and J by 1 base. For the second PCR, which ran for about 7 to 12 cycles, a sample-barcoded 5' primer and a J-beta primer mix were used. All samples gave at least 2.5 million CDR3-containing paired-end reads. TCRdb called the 5' RACE reads again in MiXCR, with one record for every CDR3 protein. This repertoire shows approximately 1,700,000 distinct CDR3 sequences, about 39% found once; its top ten account for around 23%. V gene TRBV7-8 combines with J gene TRBJ2-1, with 13 bases fitting TRBD2. The sequenced sample consisted of blood. This sequence was found in a human donor in good health. The CDR3 nucleotides read TGTGCCAGCAGCTTAGAACTAGCGGGGGGGTCCTACAATGAGCAGTTCTTC. Its protein is CASSLELAGGSYNEQFF. The whole variable domain, filled in from reference TRBV7-8 and TRBJ2-1, reads GAGVSQSPRYKVAKRGQDVALRCDPISGHVSLFWYQQALGQGPEFLTYFQNEAQLDKSGLPSDRFFAERPEGSVSTLKIQRTQQEDSAVYLCASSLELAGGSYNEQFFGPGTRLTVL.